This entry describes one T cell receptor beta chain. What it binds is not known. TCR beta CDR3 regions were amplified from RNA. RT-PCR in the first round (using the HTBI primer set) targeted the TCR CDR3. MiXCR, applied by TCRdb to the multiplex PCR reads, yields one record per CDR3 protein. Of about half a million distinct CDR3 sequences in the sample, 20% to 25% were seen once. This sample is drawn from a study of T cells in Graves' hyperthyroidism and ophthalmopathy. Orbital computed tomography, thyroid ultrasound, serum thyroxine and TRAb, and clinical symptoms together informed the diagnoses. The study, taken as a whole, reports: Researchers found most expanded thyroid clonotypes above 0.001 in blood as well.

Trimming at V came to 4 bases and at J to 0 bases, leaving 11 bases not matched to a gene. The CDR3 runs to 17 residues. From germline, CDR1 is SGHRS and CDR2 YFSETQ. Sequences were obtained from blood. V and J are TRBV5-1 and TRBJ1-1; 8 nucleotides line up with TRBD1. The receptor comes from a woman between 65 and 79 years old with Graves' ophthalmopathy. CDR3 sequence (DNA): TGCGCCAGCAGCGCCGGGACAGGAATCCCCATGAACACTGAAGCTTTCTTT. Translated: CASSAGTGIPMNTEAFF.